The following is a T cell receptor (beta chain) sequence with its context. The entry originates in a study of blood T cell repertoires in COVID-19. Study summary: The United States, Italy and Spain provided the acute and convalescent COVID-19 samples.

Trimming shortened V by 0 bases and J by 2 bases, and 12 bases separated the two germline ends. The CDR3 consists of 16 residues. Germline V gene lookup returns CDR1 MNHEY and CDR2 SVGAGI. Clones were read by immunoSEQ multiplex PCR, and TCRdb kept only the in-frame ones, dropping some. The sample carries 140,000 to 150,000 clones, 70% to 90% recorded once. The clonotype originates from a man aged 55 to 70 with active or convalescent COVID-19. Sequencing used peripheral blood. This chain uses TRBV6-5 with TRBJ2-3; D gene ambiguous. The CDR3 region has the DNA TGTGCCAGCAGTTACTCGAGACTCCAAATCACAGATACGCAGTATTTT. As protein: CASSYSRLQITDTQYF.